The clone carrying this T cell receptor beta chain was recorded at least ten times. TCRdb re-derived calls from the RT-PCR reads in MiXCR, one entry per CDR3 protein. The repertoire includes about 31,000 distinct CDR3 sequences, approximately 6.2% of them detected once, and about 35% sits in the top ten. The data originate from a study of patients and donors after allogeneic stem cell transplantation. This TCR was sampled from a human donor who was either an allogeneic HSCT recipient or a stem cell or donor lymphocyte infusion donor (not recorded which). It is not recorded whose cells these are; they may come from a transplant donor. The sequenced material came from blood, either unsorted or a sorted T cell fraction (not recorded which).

The CDR3 coding sequence is TGTGCCAGCAGCTTAAGGGGCAATCAGCCCCAGCATTTT. It encodes CASSLRGNQPQHF. This chain uses TRBV7-2 with TRBJ1-5; no definite D call. Per germline, CDR1 SGHTA and CDR2 FQGNSA. CDR3 length equals 13 residues. The V gene lost 2 bases and the J gene lost 2 bases, with 4 bases spanning the gap.